A single sample is the source of the 10 T cell receptor beta chains below, sequenced in a study of blood T cell repertoires in COVID-19. Assay: immunoSEQ multiplex PCR; the TCRdb copy retains only in-frame clones and omits some. The table shows 45,000 or so clones, with about 86% occurring only once. Sequenced: peripheral blood. These receptors all come from a man aged 40-50 years with active COVID-19.

This clone was picked up one time. The chain carries TRBV19 and TRBJ1-2, with D possibly matching TRBD1 (6 bases). This CDR3 has 14 residues. Germline lookup yields CDR1 LNHDA and CDR2 SQIVND (reference sequence). V lost 5 bases and J lost 8, with 18 bases in between. CDR3 amino acids: CASSPRQARGGYTF. CDR3 coding DNA: TGTGCCAGTAGTCCGCGACAGGCTCGCGGCGGCTACACCTTC.

This clone was detected once. This chain joins TRBV3-1 (or the pseudogene TRBV3-2) and TRBJ2-5, with 11 bases identical to TRBD2. This CDR3 is 16 amino acids long. Germline V lookup: CDR1 LGHDT, CDR2 YNNKEL (reference sequence). V was clipped by 4 bases and J by 0 bases; unmatched bases: 4. The DNA for the CDR3 is TGTGCCAGCAGCCCGGGACTAGCGGAGAACCAAGAGACCCAGTACTTC. It encodes CASSPGLAENQETQYF.

The chain links TRBV2 to TRBJ1-4, with unresolved D. V dropped 3 bases and J dropped 8 bases, with 19 bases sitting between them. In germline, CDR1 is SNHLY, CDR2 FYNNEI. The CDR3 is 16 amino acids. The CDR3, as DNA: TGTGCCAGCAGTGAGGAGGGCCCAAAAGGCTCCGAAAAACTGTTTTTT. It specifies CASSEEGPKGSEKLFF.

This chain uses TRBV19 with TRBJ2-1, with 8 bases aligning to TRBD1. The V gene end was trimmed by 7 bases and the J gene end by 9 bases; junction bases not matched to a gene: 17. The V gene's germline CDR1 is LNHDA and CDR2 SQIVND (reference sequence). CDR3 length: 16 residues. The CDR3 DNA sequence: TGTGCCAGTACCATGGACAGGGCCATCCCTTTGCGTGAGCAGTTCTTC. Translated, it gives CASTMDRAIPLREQFF.

DNA of the CDR3: TGTGCCTGGAGTGTCCAGGGGGGATGGTACAATGAGCAGTTCTTC. Translated, it gives CAWSVQGGWYNEQFF. The chain recombines TRBV30 with TRBJ2-1, with a tentative D call TRBD1 (7 bases). This CDR3 is built from 15 residues. The germline V gene encodes CDR1 GTSNPN and CDR2 SVGIG (reference sequence). Trimming stripped 0 bases from V and 4 bases from J, with 13 bases between.

A word on this clone: The junction departs from the called germline gene at one end, perhaps through a read error. The gene calls are TRBV7-8 and TRBJ2-5; 7 nucleotides agree with TRBD2. Germline lookup yields CDR1 SGHVS and CDR2 FQNEAQ. The CDR3 runs 17 residues. This chain's CDR3 is CASSHRPSGGDQGTQYF. As DNA, the CDR3 is TGTGCCAGCAGCCACCGTCCGTCTGGGGGGGACCAAGGGACCCAGTACTTC.

The chain has TRBV9 and TRBJ2-3; TRBD1 aligns across 8 bases. The CDR3 sequence is 15 residues long. V was pared by 0 bases and J by 1 base, with 1 base of the junction left unmatched. Germline CDR1 SGDLS, CDR2 YYNGEE. This CDR3 reads CASSVEGQGTDTQYF. The DNA of the CDR3 is TGTGCCAGCAGCGTAGAGGGACAGGGCACAGATACGCAGTATTTT.

The V and J genes are TRBV9 and TRBJ2-1, with 7 positions matching TRBD2. The CDR3 sequence is 14 residues long. The V gene end was trimmed by 4 bases and the J gene end by 0 bases; junction bases not matched to a gene: 1. CDR1 and CDR2 from the germline V gene are SGDLS and YYNGEE. CDR3 nucleotides: TGTGCCAGCAGCCCTAGCGGCTCCTACAATGAGCAGTTCTTC. This translates into CASSPSGSYNEQFF.

V and J are TRBV11-1 and TRBJ1-1; D is unresolved. Germline V lookup: CDR1 SGHAT, CDR2 FQDESV (reference sequence). The CDR3 is made up of 13 amino acids. Trimming took 2 bases from V and 4 from J, leaving 8 bases between them. As DNA, the CDR3 is TGTGCCAGCAGCTTATTCGTTTCCACTGAAGCTTTCTTT. Residues: CASSLFVSTEAFF.

The V call is TRBV5-1, the J call TRBJ2-3; TRBD2 might be the D (7 bases). Trimming cost V 1 base and J 2 bases, with 14 bases left between them. Germline CDR1 is SGHRS and CDR2 is YFSETQ. The CDR3 spans 16 residues. DNA of the CDR3: TGCGCCAGCAGCTTGCAGGCGGGGGCGATCACAGATACGCAGTATTTT. This sequence encodes CASSLQAGAITDTQYF.